The rows below give T cell receptor beta chains drawn from one sample of a study of CD8 T cells in Susac syndrome. One entry per CDR3 protein results from TCRdb running MiXCR on the immunoSEQ multiplex PCR reads. The sample carries 150,000 to 200,000 distinct CDR3 sequences, 90% to 95% recorded once. The source material was CD4+ T cells from PBMCs. The receptors were gathered from a human donor in good health. Both conserved end residues are trimmed from each CDR3. Fields, in order: J gene, V gene, D gene, clone size, CDR3 protein. The D gene is left open where the match is weak. Size is omitted from some rows. Given values are once, few, many or a class for expanded clones.

J gene: TRBJ2-7
V gene: TRBV6-2/TRBV6-3
D gene: NA
clone size: NA
CDR3 protein: ASSSPWYEQY

J gene: TRBJ1-2
V gene: TRBV28
D gene: NA
clone size: NA
CDR3 protein: ASSNTNYGYT

J gene: TRBJ2-2
V gene: TRBV6-5
D gene: TRBD2
clone size: NA
CDR3 protein: ASSYSGLAGYTGELF

J gene: TRBJ2-5
V gene: TRBV20-1
D gene: TRBD1
clone size: NA
CDR3 protein: SARDRGRQETQY

J gene: TRBJ1-2
V gene: TRBV30
D gene: NA
clone size: NA
CDR3 protein: AWSTGTRGYT

J gene: TRBJ2-7
V gene: TRBV7-9
D gene: TRBD1
clone size: NA
CDR3 protein: ASSPTTGDEQY

J gene: TRBJ1-2
V gene: TRBV3-1
D gene: NA
clone size: NA
CDR3 protein: ASSQGARANYGYT

J gene: TRBJ2-1
V gene: TRBV18
D gene: TRBD2
clone size: NA
CDR3 protein: ASSSTSGGYNEQF

J gene: TRBJ1-5
V gene: TRBV6-5
D gene: TRBD1
clone size: NA
CDR3 protein: ASRRGTANQPQH

J gene: TRBJ2-1
V gene: TRBV27
D gene: NA
clone size: NA
CDR3 protein: ASSLLGSSEQF

J gene: TRBJ2-7
V gene: TRBV7-2
D gene: TRBD2
clone size: NA
CDR3 protein: ASSLRGGSAEQY

J gene: TRBJ1-4
V gene: TRBV2
D gene: NA
clone size: NA
CDR3 protein: ASSADSSVEKLF

J gene: TRBJ2-3
V gene: TRBV7-3
D gene: NA
clone size: NA
CDR3 protein: ASSENRADTQY

J gene: TRBJ1-1
V gene: TRBV6-5
D gene: NA
clone size: NA
CDR3 protein: ASSYSLGTTEAF

J gene: TRBJ2-7
V gene: TRBV28
D gene: TRBD1
clone size: NA
CDR3 protein: ASSQGQAHYEQY

J gene: TRBJ2-7
V gene: TRBV12-3/TRBV12-4
D gene: TRBD1
clone size: NA
CDR3 protein: ASSRGTGGSEQY

J gene: TRBJ1-2
V gene: TRBV7-9
D gene: NA
clone size: NA
CDR3 protein: ASSLENFEPGYT

J gene: TRBJ2-5
V gene: TRBV3-1
D gene: NA
clone size: NA
CDR3 protein: ASSQDQRPQY

J gene: TRBJ2-5
V gene: TRBV6-2/TRBV6-3
D gene: NA
clone size: NA
CDR3 protein: ASSSRVGQETQY

J gene: TRBJ1-2
V gene: TRBV12-3/TRBV12-4
D gene: TRBD1
clone size: NA
CDR3 protein: ASRLYNQGVDYGYT

J gene: TRBJ2-7
V gene: TRBV27
D gene: NA
clone size: NA
CDR3 protein: ASSSRMMGTYEQY

J gene: TRBJ2-1
V gene: TRBV5-1
D gene: TRBD2
clone size: NA
CDR3 protein: ASAAAGGSYNEQF

J gene: TRBJ2-5
V gene: TRBV18
D gene: NA
clone size: NA
CDR3 protein: ASSPPQTREQETQY

J gene: TRBJ2-1
V gene: TRBV24-1
D gene: NA
clone size: NA
CDR3 protein: ATSDSDSAGEQF

J gene: TRBJ1-5
V gene: TRBV4-2
D gene: NA
clone size: once
CDR3 protein: ASSQDWAGLHQPQH

J gene: TRBJ1-3
V gene: TRBV9
D gene: NA
clone size: NA
CDR3 protein: ASSPTGSGNTIY

J gene: TRBJ2-3
V gene: TRBV2
D gene: TRBD2
clone size: NA
CDR3 protein: ASSSGVSTDTQY

J gene: TRBJ1-5
V gene: TRBV20-1
D gene: TRBD1
clone size: NA
CDR3 protein: SASSGTGYQPQH

J gene: TRBJ2-7
V gene: TRBV4-2
D gene: NA
clone size: NA
CDR3 protein: ASSIGTISYEQY

J gene: TRBJ2-5
V gene: TRBV12-3/TRBV12-4
D gene: NA
clone size: NA
CDR3 protein: ASTLGAGAQETQY

J gene: TRBJ1-1
V gene: TRBV7-9
D gene: NA
clone size: NA
CDR3 protein: ASSPRGVIVAEAF

J gene: TRBJ2-1
V gene: TRBV7-2
D gene: TRBD2
clone size: NA
CDR3 protein: ASSLTWTSGGAEF

J gene: TRBJ2-7
V gene: TRBV29-1
D gene: NA
clone size: once
CDR3 protein: SVNREGNEQY

J gene: TRBJ2-4
V gene: TRBV6-6
D gene: NA
clone size: NA
CDR3 protein: ASSYSLVAKNIQY

J gene: TRBJ1-2
V gene: TRBV20-1
D gene: TRBD1
clone size: NA
CDR3 protein: SAVRDRVHYGYT

J gene: TRBJ1-3
V gene: TRBV29-1
D gene: TRBD1
clone size: NA
CDR3 protein: SVARQGAGNTIY

J gene: TRBJ1-1
V gene: TRBV30
D gene: NA
clone size: NA
CDR3 protein: AWSKGRVGNTEAF

J gene: TRBJ1-1
V gene: TRBV7-9
D gene: TRBD1
clone size: NA
CDR3 protein: ASSLRGQGAKNTEAF

J gene: TRBJ1-4
V gene: TRBV30
D gene: NA
clone size: NA
CDR3 protein: AWSVLGRYEKLF

J gene: TRBJ2-1
V gene: TRBV12-3/TRBV12-4
D gene: TRBD1
clone size: NA
CDR3 protein: ASSPGTGGAVAEQF

J gene: TRBJ2-3
V gene: TRBV3-1
D gene: TRBD2
clone size: NA
CDR3 protein: ASSQERGGIDTQY

J gene: TRBJ1-5
V gene: TRBV27
D gene: NA
clone size: NA
CDR3 protein: ASSLNGQPQH

J gene: TRBJ2-7
V gene: TRBV2
D gene: NA
clone size: once
CDR3 protein: ASGGQGVYEQY

J gene: TRBJ1-6
V gene: TRBV14
D gene: NA
clone size: NA
CDR3 protein: ASSQDWGENSPLH

J gene: TRBJ2-4
V gene: TRBV18
D gene: NA
clone size: once
CDR3 protein: ASSYPGTKNIQY

J gene: TRBJ1-6
V gene: TRBV3-1
D gene: NA
clone size: NA
CDR3 protein: ASSQGWGNSPLH

J gene: TRBJ1-3
V gene: TRBV4-3
D gene: NA
clone size: NA
CDR3 protein: ASSQDPDSGNTIY

J gene: TRBJ2-2
V gene: TRBV4-1
D gene: NA
clone size: NA
CDR3 protein: ASSQAIDLDTGELF

J gene: TRBJ2-3
V gene: TRBV5-1
D gene: TRBD1
clone size: once
CDR3 protein: ASSLLTGSADTQY

J gene: TRBJ2-5
V gene: TRBV7-7
D gene: TRBD2
clone size: NA
CDR3 protein: ASSLAGGGSGQETQY

J gene: TRBJ2-5
V gene: TRBV11-3
D gene: NA
clone size: few
CDR3 protein: ASSLGQGSQETQY

J gene: TRBJ2-5
V gene: TRBV27
D gene: NA
clone size: NA
CDR3 protein: ASSPGDAGQGETQY

J gene: TRBJ2-6
V gene: TRBV4-3
D gene: TRBD1
clone size: once
CDR3 protein: ASSPGLRGPGGANVLT

J gene: TRBJ2-5
V gene: TRBV9
D gene: TRBD2
clone size: NA
CDR3 protein: ASSVVAGIQETQY